The present TCR beta chain was sequenced within a study of regulatory T cells in long-lasting Graves disease. Looking at the study overall: Prior antithyroid drug treatment in newly diagnosed Graves' patients lasted under 3 months.

This clonotype has ten or more counts. No antigen is known for it. In building TCR beta libraries, iRepertoire HTBI primers were used together with Arm-PCR of CDR3 regions. From the multiplex PCR reads, TCRdb called clonotypes with MiXCR, one entry per CDR3 protein. The data hold some 340,000 distinct CDR3 sequences, with 10% to 15% observed a single time. Trimming cost V 1 base and J 5 bases, with 8 bases left between them. Germline values: CDR1 SGHNT, CDR2 YENEEA. The CDR3 has 13 amino acids. The study, taken as a whole, reports: Lower TCR diversity was seen in persistent Graves' patients than in newly diagnosed ones.

Time point indicated: newly diagnosed GD, antithyroid drugs for less than 3 months. Extracted PBMC RNA gave rise to the TCR library. This same sample was also taken into another study, of T cells in Graves' hyperthyroidism and ophthalmopathy. From that second work: Disease duration under 2 months; hyperthyroidism patients were aged 18 to 65. Diagnosing involved the use of clinical symptoms, serum thyroxine and TRAb, thyroid ultrasound and orbital computed tomography.

This TCR was sampled from a woman younger than 30 with Graves disease. The V and J genes are TRBV11-3 and TRBJ2-5; D remains unclear. The sequences come from peripheral blood mononuclear cells (PBMCs), collected at new diagnosis, from a patient treated with antithyroid drugs. The CDR3, as DNA: TGTGCCAGCAGCTTAGCAGTAGGGGAGACCCAGTACTTC. Its translation: CASSLAVGETQYF.